This entry lists 29 T cell receptor beta chains sequenced from one sample in a study of early T cells in non-severe SARS-CoV-2 infection. TCRdb reprocessed the 5' RACE reads with MiXCR, giving one entry per CDR3 protein. The table records tens of thousands of distinct CDR3 sequences, around 9.1% of them present only once. Specimen: whole blood. All receptors come from an adult who was a healthcare worker with PCR-confirmed SARS-CoV-2 infection or an uninfected control (not recorded which).

The rearrangement uses TRBV6-6 and TRBJ2-7; no clear D gene. Deletions cut 0 bases from V and 4 bases from J, with 13 bases between. The CDR3 is 15 amino acids. CDR1 and CDR2 from the germline V gene are MNHNY and SVGAGI (reference sequence). In DNA, the CDR3 is TGTGCCAGCAGTTACTCGCGGCCACTCTCTTACGAGCAGTACTTC. Its translation is CASSYSRPLSYEQYF.

The chain couples TRBV6-5 to TRBJ2-1; D is ambiguous. The CDR3 consists of 13 residues. The V and J ends lost 6 bases and 4 bases respectively, with 10 bases between them. Germline values: CDR1 MNHEY, CDR2 SVGAGI. CDR3 amino acids: CASRTASYNEQFF. As DNA, the CDR3 is TGTGCCAGCAGAACGGCAAGTTACAATGAGCAGTTCTTC.

This clonotype appeared a few times. The chain combines TRBV19 with TRBJ2-3, with D hard to call. V was clipped by 6 bases and J by 3 bases, with 7 bases between them. The CDR3 has 12 residues. CDR1 is LNHDA, CDR2 SQIVND, per germline (reference sequence). The CDR3 protein is CASSPYTDTQYF. The CDR3 DNA sequence: TGTGCCAGTAGCCCCTATACAGATACGCAGTATTTT.

This clonotype was seen ten or more times. The chain is built from TRBV5-1 and TRBJ2-2, with unresolved D. In germline, CDR1 is SGHRS, CDR2 YFSETQ. CDR3 length: 14 residues. Trimming removed 7 bases at V and 4 bases at J, with 14 bases between. The CDR3 sequence: CASSTNQVTGELFF. In nucleotides, the CDR3 is TGCGCCAGCTCCACAAACCAGGTCACCGGGGAGCTGTTTTTT.

This clonotype has a count of ten or more. This chain links TRBV28 with TRBJ2-5; 13 bases are a match to TRBD2. The J segment lost 1 base and the V segment lost 5 bases, leaving 10 bases of the junction unmatched. This CDR3 has 18 amino acids. Germline V lookup: CDR1 MDHEN, CDR2 SYDVKM. Here the CDR3 reads CASSLTSGRAMAQETQYF. The CDR3 bases are TGTGCCAGCAGTCTTACTAGCGGGAGGGCCATGGCCCAAGAGACCCAGTACTTC.

This clonotype was observed at least ten times. The chain employs TRBV6-1 and TRBJ1-2, with D hard to call. CDR3 size: 11 residues. V lost 8 bases and J 8 bases, leaving 12 bases between the germline ends. Germline V gives CDR1 MNHNS, CDR2 SASEGT. CDR3 nucleotides: TGTGCCAGCGGGGATTTAGTGGGCTACACCTTC. Protein: CASGDLVGYTF.

This clonotype was counted at least ten times. The chain combines TRBV20-1 with TRBJ2-4; 8 nucleotides agree with TRBD1. Germline CDR1 and CDR2: DFQATT and SNEGSKA (reference sequence). This CDR3 has 13 amino acids. V shed 3 bases, J shed 10 bases, and the junction held 8 bases outside the gene matches. The CDR3 DNA reads as TGCAGTGCTAGTTGGGACAGGTCGGGGATTCAGTACTTC. It is translated as CSASWDRSGIQYF.

This clonotype was seen many times. The V call is TRBV20-1, the J call TRBJ1-4, with D perhaps TRBD1 (5 bases). Per germline, CDR1 DFQATT and CDR2 SNEGSKA (reference sequence). The CDR3 is 13 amino acids. With 5 bases removed from V and 8 bases from J, the gap between germline ends came to 15 bases. CDR3: CSASPGLQEKLFF. CDR3 coding DNA: TGCAGTGCTTCTCCGGGGCTACAAGAAAAACTGTTTTTT.

This clonotype was counted a single time. V gene TRBV7-2 combines with J gene TRBJ2-1; TRBD2 matches at 9 bases. The germline V gene has CDR1 SGHTA and CDR2 FQGNSA. V dropped 5 bases and J dropped 10; count of bases not matched to a gene: 12. There are 15 residues in the CDR3. The CDR3 spells CASSPGGASGKEQFF. DNA for the CDR3: TGTGCCAGCAGCCCTGGGGGGGCTAGCGGGAAAGAGCAGTTCTTC.

This rearrangement joins TRBV2 to TRBJ2-3; the D gene could be TRBD1 or TRBD2 (6 bases each). The V end was cut by 10 bases, the J end by 4 bases, with 18 bases between. Looked up from germline, CDR1 is SNHLY and CDR2 is FYNNEI. CDR3 length: 14 residues. CDR3 coding DNA: TGTGCCAACAGGAGGGGGGCAGGATCAGATACGCAGTATTTT. Amino acids: CANRRGAGSDTQYF.

The chain employs TRBV6-1 and TRBJ1-2; D uncertain. Looked up from germline, CDR1 is MNHNS and CDR2 is SASEGT. The CDR3 covers 15 residues. V dropped 7 bases and J dropped 0 bases, with 15 bases sitting between them. CDR3 loop: CASTTMGKSNYGYTF. CDR3 bases: TGTGCCAGCACAACGATGGGCAAATCTAACTATGGCTACACCTTC.

This clonotype was seen many times. The rearrangement joins TRBV27 to TRBJ1-3, with D perhaps matching TRBD1 (5 bases). Per germline, CDR1 MNHEY and CDR2 SMNVEV (reference sequence). V gave up 2 bases and J gave up 2 bases, with 13 bases separating them. The CDR3 has 16 residues. The chain's CDR3 is CASSLRGGVAGNTIYF. The CDR3 region has the DNA TGTGCCAGCAGTTTACGTGGGGGAGTCGCTGGAAACACCATATATTTT.

This clonotype was observed at least ten times. This sequence joins TRBV7-2 and TRBJ1-3; D unresolved. The CDR3 sequence is 16 residues long. The V end lost 2 bases, the J end lost 0 bases, and 11 bases lay between the germline ends. Germline V gene sequence: CDR1 SGHTA, CDR2 FQGNSA. In DNA form, the CDR3 reads TGTGCCAGCAGCTTACTGCCCCCCAGCTCTGGAAACACCATATATTTT. Translated, it gives CASSLLPPSSGNTIYF.

This clonotype has at least ten counts. The genes are TRBV25-1 and TRBJ1-6, with D hard to call. Germline V gene sequence: CDR1 MGHDK, CDR2 SYGVNS. V was trimmed by 4 bases and J by 9 bases, leaving 7 bases between them. The CDR3 totals 12 residues. CDR3 bases: TGTGCCAGCAGTGCCGGGAGTTCACCCCTCCACTTT. This gives the protein CASSAGSSPLHF.

This clonotype was counted many times. V gene TRBV11-2 combines with J gene TRBJ2-1, with D perhaps assigned TRBD1 or TRBD2 (5 bases each). This CDR3 is 15 amino acids long. Germline CDR1 is SGHAT and CDR2 is FQNNGV. Trimming removed 1 base from V and 5 bases from J, with 12 bases in between. In nucleotides, the CDR3 is TGTGCCAGCAGCTTAGCGGGGAACAGGAACAATGAGCAGTTCTTC. Its protein product is CASSLAGNRNNEQFF. Together with reference TRBV11-2 and TRBJ2-1, the CDR3 gives the full variable domain: EAGVAQSPRYKIIEKRQSVAFWCNPISGHATLYWYQQILGQGPKLLIQFQNNGVVDDSQLPKDRFSAERLKGVDSTLKIQPAKLEDSAVYLCASSLAGNRNNEQFFGPGTRLTVL.

In its sample, this clonotype was seen many times. This chain joins TRBV5-1 and TRBJ1-1; maybe TRBD1 (5 bases). The length of the CDR3 is 13 residues. Per germline, CDR1 SGHRS and CDR2 YFSETQ. V was clipped by 4 bases and J by 9 bases, with 16 bases between them. CDR3 nucleotides: TGCGCCAGCAGCCCCCCCGGGGGAAAAAAAGCTTTCTTT. Translation gives CASSPPGGKKAFF.

This clonotype was recorded at least ten times. The V gene is TRBV6-5, the J gene TRBJ2-5; D is unclear. Trimming removed 0 bases from V and 0 bases from J, with 8 bases in between. CDR3 length: 15 residues. Germline CDR1 MNHEY, CDR2 SVGAGI. The CDR3 is CASSYSLQYQETQYF. CDR3 DNA sequence: TGTGCCAGCAGTTACTCGCTACAGTACCAAGAGACCCAGTACTTC.

The chain couples TRBV5-1 to TRBJ1-1, with no clear D. This CDR3 has 14 residues. The V and J ends lost 3 bases and 1 base respectively, with 10 bases between them. Germline CDR1 is SGHRS and CDR2 is YFSETQ. The DNA of the CDR3 is TGCGCCAGCAGCTCTGGACTGACGAACACTGAAGCTTTCTTT. Amino acids: CASSSGLTNTEAFF.

Ten or more counts support this clonotype. The chain carries TRBV20-1 and TRBJ1-1; the D is unclear. V lost 3 bases to trimming and J lost 4 bases, with 9 bases between them. Looked up from germline, CDR1 is DFQATT and CDR2 is SNEGSKA (reference sequence). The CDR3 is 12 residues long. The CDR3 DNA reads as TGCAGTGCTAGGTGGGAGGGCACTGAAGCTTTCTTT. Protein product: CSARWEGTEAFF.

This clonotype occurred many times. This chain uses TRBV27 with TRBJ2-7, with TRBD2 matching 9 bases. The CDR3 is 14 amino acids. Trimming removed 7 bases from V and 2 bases from J; junction bases left unmatched: 6. Germline lookup yields CDR1 MNHEY and CDR2 SMNVEV (reference sequence). The CDR3 loop reads CASMTSGVPYEQYF. DNA of the CDR3: TGTGCCAGCATGACTAGCGGCGTACCCTACGAGCAGTACTTC.

Many counts were recorded for this clonotype. The chain employs TRBV20-1 and TRBJ2-7; D is possibly TRBD2 (6 bases). Trimming left V 3 bases short and J 0 bases short, with 9 bases between. Germline V gene sequence: CDR1 DFQATT, CDR2 SNEGSKA (reference sequence). CDR3 length: 13 residues. The CDR3 is CSASGTSSYEQYF. For the CDR3, the DNA is TGCAGTGCTAGTGGGACTTCCTCCTACGAGCAGTACTTC.

In this sample, this clonotype turned up many times. The chain combines TRBV20-1 with TRBJ2-4; D may be TRBD1 (6 bases). This CDR3 is built from 11 residues. V lost 6 bases, J lost 4 bases, and 7 bases lay in between. Germline CDR1 reads DFQATT; CDR2 reads SNEGSKA (reference sequence). The CDR3, as DNA: TGCAGTGCAACAGGGAAAAACATTCAGTACTTC. This codes for CSATGKNIQYF.

The chain joins TRBV18 to TRBJ2-2; D gene uncertain. V was pared by 3 bases and J by 6 bases, with 8 bases between. In germline, CDR1 is KGHSH, CDR2 LQKENI. This CDR3 region has 13 residues. CDR3 loop: CASSPTVAGELFF. The CDR3 bases are TGTGCCAGCTCACCTACCGTGGCCGGGGAGCTGTTTTTT.

This clonotype occurred many times. The rearrangement uses TRBV29-1 and TRBJ1-5; D gene ambiguous. The CDR3 has 14 amino acids. V shed 5 bases and J shed 1 base, with 12 bases lying between them. CDR1 SQVTM and CDR2 ANQGSEA come from the germline V gene. As DNA, the CDR3 is TGCAGCGTTTGTAGGACTGTGAGCAATCAGCCCCAGCATTTT. It specifies CSVCRTVSNQPQHF.

The chain combines TRBV11-2 with TRBJ2-3, with no clear D. Germline V gene sequence: CDR1 SGHAT, CDR2 FQNNGV. V lost 1 base and J lost 0, with 8 bases in between. The CDR3 length is 15 residues. The CDR3 DNA follows: TGTGCCAGCAGCTTAGTGGCGGCGAGCACAGATACGCAGTATTTT. It yields the protein CASSLVAASTDTQYF.

This chain uses TRBV14 with TRBJ2-1; D is unclear. The CDR3 sequence is 13 residues long. CDR1 and CDR2 (germline): SGHDN, FVKESK. V shed 0 bases and J shed 2 bases, with 2 bases lying between them. The CDR3 protein is CASSQETYNEQFF. CDR3 in DNA: TGTGCCAGCAGCCAAGAGACCTACAATGAGCAGTTCTTC.

This clonotype was observed at least ten times. The rearrangement joins TRBV5-6 to TRBJ2-7; D perhaps matches TRBD2 (5 bases). From germline, CDR1 is SGHDT and CDR2 YYEEEE. This CDR3 is built from 13 residues. Trimming shortened V by 2 bases and J by 6 bases, and 12 bases separated the two germline ends. The CDR3 loop is CASSLRGSSEQYF. DNA for the CDR3: TGTGCCAGCAGCTTACGGGGAAGCTCCGAGCAGTACTTC.

This clonotype showed up many times. This chain links TRBV12-3 or TRBV12-4 with TRBJ1-3; no definite D call. There are 15 residues in the CDR3. V was trimmed by 5 bases and J by 7 bases, leaving 18 bases between them. The CDR3 protein is CASSPDGPLGNTIYF. The DNA of the CDR3 is TGTGCCAGCAGTCCGGATGGACCGCTCGGGAACACCATATATTTT.

V usage is TRBV6-5 and J usage is TRBJ1-5; D perhaps matches TRBD1 (5 bases). This CDR3 contains 15 residues. Trimming took off 6 bases at V and 2 bases at J, with 14 bases between the two ends. Per the germline V gene, CDR1 is MNHEY and CDR2 is SVGAGI. DNA of the CDR3: TGTGCCAGCAGCTCACGGGGGGGAGGCAATCAGCCCCAGCATTTT. It specifies CASSSRGGGNQPQHF.